This T cell receptor beta chain was sequenced for a study of OX40 agonist ivuxolimab in advanced cancers. Overall study context: Prior therapy, whether anti-PD-1, anti-PD-L1 or anti-CTLA-4, was allowed, and more than 35% had some. Three dose-escalation patients had partial responses: one with hepatocellular carcinoma and two with cutaneous melanoma.

Produced via immunoSEQ multiplex PCR; TCRdb's table is partial and in-frame only. The sample yields about 38,000 clones, about 89% seen once. V lost 5 bases, J lost 8 bases, and 15 bases lay in between. CDR1 MNHEY and CDR2 SVGAGI come from the germline V gene. This CDR3 spans 13 amino acids. The specimen comprised CD4+ or CD8+ T cells sorted from blood, sampled in a trial of the OX40 agonist ivuxolimab. The TCR originated in an adult with an advanced solid tumor such as melanoma, head and neck, liver or kidney cancer. V is TRBV6-5 and J is TRBJ1-2; D not resolved. CDR3 coding DNA: TGTGCCAGCAGTCTCGGGGAGAGACGGGGCTACACCTTC. Protein product: CASSLGERRGYTF.